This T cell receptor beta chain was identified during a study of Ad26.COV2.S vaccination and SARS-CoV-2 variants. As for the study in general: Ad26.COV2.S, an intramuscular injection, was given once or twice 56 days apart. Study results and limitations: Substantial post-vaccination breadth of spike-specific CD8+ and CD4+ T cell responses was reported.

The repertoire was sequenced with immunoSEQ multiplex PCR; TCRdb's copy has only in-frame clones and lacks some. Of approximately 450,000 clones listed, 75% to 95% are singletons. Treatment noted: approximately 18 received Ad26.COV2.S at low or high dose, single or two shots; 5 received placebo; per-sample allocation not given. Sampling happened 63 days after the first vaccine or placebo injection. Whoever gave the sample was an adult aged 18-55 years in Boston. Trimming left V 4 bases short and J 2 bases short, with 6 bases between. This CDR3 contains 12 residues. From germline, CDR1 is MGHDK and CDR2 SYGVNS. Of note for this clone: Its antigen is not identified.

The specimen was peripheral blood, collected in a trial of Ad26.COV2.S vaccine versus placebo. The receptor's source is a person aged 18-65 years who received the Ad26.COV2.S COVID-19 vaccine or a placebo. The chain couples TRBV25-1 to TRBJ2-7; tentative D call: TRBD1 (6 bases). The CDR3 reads CASSGTAYEQYF. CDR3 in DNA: TGTGCCAGCAGTGGGACAGCCTACGAGCAGTACTTC.